The present TCR beta chain was sequenced within a study of T cell responses to AZD1222 COVID-19 vaccine. Whole-study context: The study pooled second doses at about 4 or about 12 weeks. Findings and limits, study-wide: Just a handful of AZD1222 recipients tested seropositive at baseline. Receipt of two AZD1222 doses was followed by a rise in Spike-specific TCR breadth and depth. White British donors predominated, females outnumbered males, and clonal diversity was possibly underestimated.

A note on this clone: Its matching antigen is unknown.

TCRdb keeps only in-frame clones here, not all; method: immunoSEQ multiplex PCR. The sample records roughly 140,000 clones, around 90% being singletons. This CDR3 spans 13 amino acids. Trimming shortened V by 5 bases and J by 7 bases, and 12 bases separated the two germline ends. The germline gives CDR1 MNHEY, CDR2 SMNVEV (reference sequence). The sequence came from an adult in good health. The rearrangement links TRBV27 to TRBJ2-1; the D gene is possibly TRBD2 (6 bases). Sequences were derived from peripheral blood, sampled on day 0 of AZD1222 vaccination. CDR3 nucleotides: TGTGCCAGCAGTCGCCGAGGAGGGAATGAGCAGTTCTTC. This codes for CASSRRGGNEQFF.